The clone carrying this T cell receptor (beta chain) is deemed medium-sized. The data belong to a study of spatial heterogeneity in lung cancer. Time point here: sample taken at primary tumor resection. V lost 5 bases and J lost 3; bases outside the gene matches: 0. From germline, CDR1 is DFQATT and CDR2 SNEGSKA (reference sequence). The CDR3 runs 13 residues. MiXCR, run by TCRdb on the 5' RACE reads, gives a single entry per CDR3 protein. The sample lists about 1,800 distinct CDR3 sequences; roughly 24% were seen once. The input for sequencing was normal lung tissue next to the tumor, taken at surgery. The chain joins TRBV20-1 to TRBJ1-4; 10 positions match TRBD1. The sequence was obtained from a male donor with early-stage non-small cell lung cancer. This CDR3 reads CSAGTGANEKLFF. CDR3 nucleotide sequence: TGCAGTGCTGGGACAGGGGCTAATGAAAAACTGTTTTTT.